The clone carrying this T cell receptor beta chain was counted a few times. TCR alpha and beta CDR3 regions were amplified from RNA using iRepertoire nested multiplex PCR. TCRdb called the multiplex PCR reads again in MiXCR, with one record for every CDR3 protein. The table lists under 150,000 distinct CDR3 sequences, about 39% of them singletons. J lost 7 bases, V lost 7 bases, and 15 bases had no gene match. The CDR3 is 15 amino acids. The germline gives CDR1 MNHNS, CDR2 SASEGT. This specimen belongs to a study of glioma-infiltrating T cells. The material sequenced was glioma tissue, nonneoplastic brain tissue, or PBMCs (not recorded which). V and J are TRBV6-1 and TRBJ1-2; 7 bases match TRBD1. The sequence came from a human donor with low-grade glioma or glioblastoma, undergoing nonglioma brain surgery, or in good health (not recorded which). Written as DNA, the CDR3 is TGTGCCAGCAACCCGACGCCATCAGGGGGAGCTGGCTACACCTTC. It yields the protein CASNPTPSGGAGYTF.